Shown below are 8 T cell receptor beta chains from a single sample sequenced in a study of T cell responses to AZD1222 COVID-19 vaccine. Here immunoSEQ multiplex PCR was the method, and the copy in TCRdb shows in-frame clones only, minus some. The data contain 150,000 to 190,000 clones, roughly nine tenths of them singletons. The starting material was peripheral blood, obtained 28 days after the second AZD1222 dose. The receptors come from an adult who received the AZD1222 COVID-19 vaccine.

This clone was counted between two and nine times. In DNA form, the CDR3 reads TGTGCCAGCCATCTGACAGGGCTGGACGGATCCCTCCACTTT. Its protein product is CASHLTGLDGSLHF. The chain joins TRBV18 to TRBJ1-6; 7 bases align to TRBD1. CDR3 length: 14 residues. From germline, CDR1 is KGHSH and CDR2 LQKENI. Losses at the gene ends were 8 bases for V and 14 bases for J; bases not matched to a gene: 15.

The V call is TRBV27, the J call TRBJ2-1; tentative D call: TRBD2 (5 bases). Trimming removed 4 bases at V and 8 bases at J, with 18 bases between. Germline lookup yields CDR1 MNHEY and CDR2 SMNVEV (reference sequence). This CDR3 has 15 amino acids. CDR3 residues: CASSSRGMGSDEQFF. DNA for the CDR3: TGTGCCAGCAGTTCGAGAGGGATGGGGAGCGATGAGCAGTTCTTC.

This CDR3 is CASSGGGFPNEKLFF. In DNA, the CDR3 is TGTGCCAGCAGCGGGGGTGGGTTTCCTAATGAAAAACTGTTTTTT. This chain joins TRBV9 and TRBJ1-4; no firm D call. CDR1 is SGDLS and CDR2 is YYNGEE in the germline V gene. The CDR3 has 15 amino acids. Trimming stripped 3 bases from V and 3 bases from J, with 12 bases between.

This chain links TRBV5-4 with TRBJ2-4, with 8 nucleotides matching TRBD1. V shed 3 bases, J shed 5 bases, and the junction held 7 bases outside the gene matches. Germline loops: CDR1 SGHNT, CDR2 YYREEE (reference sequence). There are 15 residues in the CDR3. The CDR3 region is CASSSQGASENIQYF. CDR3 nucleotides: TGTGCCAGCAGCTCTCAGGGGGCATCAGAAAACATTCAGTACTTC.

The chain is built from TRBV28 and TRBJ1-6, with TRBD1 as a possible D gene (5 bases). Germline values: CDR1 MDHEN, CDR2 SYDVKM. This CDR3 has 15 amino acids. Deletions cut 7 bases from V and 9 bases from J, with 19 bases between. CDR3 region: CASTPGRAFGSPLHF. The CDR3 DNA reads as TGTGCCAGCACCCCGGGACGGGCATTTGGTTCACCCCTCCACTTT.

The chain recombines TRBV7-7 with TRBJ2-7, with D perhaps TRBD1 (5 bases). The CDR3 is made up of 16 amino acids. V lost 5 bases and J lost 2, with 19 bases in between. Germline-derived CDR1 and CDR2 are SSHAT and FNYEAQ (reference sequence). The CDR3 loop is CASSPRETVRPYEQYF. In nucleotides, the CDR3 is TGTGCCAGCAGCCCCCGAGAGACAGTTAGACCCTACGAGCAGTACTTC.

In DNA, the CDR3 is TGTGCCAGCAGCCCCCTGGGAGCGGGAGTAGTAGATACGCAGTATTTT. Translating it yields CASSPLGAGVVDTQYF. The chain carries TRBV7-2 and TRBJ2-3; the match to TRBD2 covers 8 bases. This CDR3 region has 16 residues. J was trimmed by 5 bases and V by 5 bases; bases with no gene match: 12. CDR1 is SGHTA, CDR2 FQGNSA, per germline.

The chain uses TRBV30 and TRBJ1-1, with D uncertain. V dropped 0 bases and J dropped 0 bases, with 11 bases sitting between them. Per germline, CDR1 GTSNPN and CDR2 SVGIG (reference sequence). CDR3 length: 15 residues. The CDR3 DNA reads TGTGCCTGGAGTGTGGACGCTCTCATGAACACTGAAGCTTTCTTT. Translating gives CAWSVDALMNTEAFF.